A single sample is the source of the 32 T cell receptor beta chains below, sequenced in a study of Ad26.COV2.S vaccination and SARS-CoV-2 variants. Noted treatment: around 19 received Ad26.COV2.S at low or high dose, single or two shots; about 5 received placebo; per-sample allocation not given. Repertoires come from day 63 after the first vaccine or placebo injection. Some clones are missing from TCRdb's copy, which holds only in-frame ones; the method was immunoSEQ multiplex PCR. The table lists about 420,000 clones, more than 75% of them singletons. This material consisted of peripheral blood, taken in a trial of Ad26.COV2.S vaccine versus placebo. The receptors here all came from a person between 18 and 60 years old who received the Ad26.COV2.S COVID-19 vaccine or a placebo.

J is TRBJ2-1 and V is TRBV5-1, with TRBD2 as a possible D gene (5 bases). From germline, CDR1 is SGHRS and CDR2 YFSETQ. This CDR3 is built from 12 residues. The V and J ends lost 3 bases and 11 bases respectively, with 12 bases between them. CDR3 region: CASSSDSRQQFF. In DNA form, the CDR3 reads TGCGCCAGCAGCTCGGACTCTAGGCAGCAGTTCTTC.

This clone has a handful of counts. The DNA of the CDR3 is TGTGCCAGCAGCTTTGTATCCCTGACCTACACCTTC. It translates to CASSFVSLTYTF. The chain couples TRBV5-4 to TRBJ1-2; D is unclear. The V end was cut by 2 bases, the J end by 10 bases, with 12 bases between. The CDR3 runs 12 residues. Germline V lookup: CDR1 SGHNT, CDR2 YYREEE (reference sequence).

CDR3 protein: CATSRDLGFRSPLHF. As DNA, the CDR3 is TGTGCCACCAGCAGAGATCTGGGATTTCGTTCACCCCTCCACTTT. The chain is built from TRBV15 and TRBJ1-6; D gene uncertain. V lost 0 bases, J lost 9 bases, and 12 bases lay in between. Germline CDR1 reads LNHNV; CDR2 reads YYDKDF (reference sequence). CDR3 length: 15 residues.

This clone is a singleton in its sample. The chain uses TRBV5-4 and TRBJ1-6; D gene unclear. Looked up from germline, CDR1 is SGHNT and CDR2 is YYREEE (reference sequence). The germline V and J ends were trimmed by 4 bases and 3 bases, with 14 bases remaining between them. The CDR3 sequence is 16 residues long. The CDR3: CASSASWEFYNSPLHF. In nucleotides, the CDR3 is TGTGCCAGCAGCGCATCTTGGGAATTCTATAATTCACCCCTCCACTTT.

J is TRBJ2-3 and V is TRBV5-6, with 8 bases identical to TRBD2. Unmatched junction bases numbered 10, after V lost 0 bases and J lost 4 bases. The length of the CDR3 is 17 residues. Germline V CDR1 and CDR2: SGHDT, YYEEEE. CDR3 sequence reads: CASSLAWGSGAADTQYF. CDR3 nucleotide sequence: TGTGCCAGCAGCTTGGCCTGGGGTAGCGGGGCTGCAGATACGCAGTATTTT.

CDR3 sequence (DNA): TGTGCCAGCAGCTTAGGTCGCCCGGGATCGACCGGGGAGCTGTTTTTT. It codes for CASSLGRPGSTGELFF. The chain combines TRBV7-6 with TRBJ2-2; the D gene is possibly TRBD2 (5 bases). Trimming took 1 base from V and 5 from J, leaving 14 bases between them. This CDR3 contains 16 residues. Germline V CDR1 and CDR2: SGHVS, FNYEAQ.

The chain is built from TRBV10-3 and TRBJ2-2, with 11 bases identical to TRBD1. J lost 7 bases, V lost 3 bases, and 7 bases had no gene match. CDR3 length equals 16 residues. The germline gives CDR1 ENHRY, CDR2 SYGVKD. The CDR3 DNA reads TGTGCCATCAGTGAAAGGACAGGGGGCGTCGGCGGGGAGCTGTTTTTT. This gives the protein CAISERTGGVGGELFF.

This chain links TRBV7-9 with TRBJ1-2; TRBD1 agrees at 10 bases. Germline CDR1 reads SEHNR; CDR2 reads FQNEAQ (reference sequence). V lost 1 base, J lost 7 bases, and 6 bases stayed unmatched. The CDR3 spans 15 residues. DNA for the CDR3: TGTGCCAGCAGCTTAGTACCGGGACAGGGGTTTGGCTACACCTTC. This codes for CASSLVPGQGFGYTF.

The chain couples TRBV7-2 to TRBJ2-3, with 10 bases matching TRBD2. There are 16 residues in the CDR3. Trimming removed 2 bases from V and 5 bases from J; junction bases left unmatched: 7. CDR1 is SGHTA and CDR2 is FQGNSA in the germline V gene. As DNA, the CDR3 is TGTGCCAGCAGCTTACAAGCGGGGGGGCCCCGAGATACGCAGTATTTT. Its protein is CASSLQAGGPRDTQYF.

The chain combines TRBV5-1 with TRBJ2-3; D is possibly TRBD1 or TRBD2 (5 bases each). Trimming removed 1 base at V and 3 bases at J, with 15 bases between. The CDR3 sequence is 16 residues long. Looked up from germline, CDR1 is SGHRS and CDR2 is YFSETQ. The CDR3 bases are TGCGCCAGCAGCTTGCCGGGACCCCCAAAGACAGATACGCAGTATTTT. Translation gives CASSLPGPPKTDTQYF.

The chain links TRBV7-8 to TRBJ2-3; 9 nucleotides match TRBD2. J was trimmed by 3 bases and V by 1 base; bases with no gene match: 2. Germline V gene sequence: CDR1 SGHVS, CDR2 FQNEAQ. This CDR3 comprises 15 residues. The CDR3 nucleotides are TGTGCCAGCAGCTTAGGGCGGGGGGGGACAGATACGCAGTATTTT. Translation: CASSLGRGGTDTQYF.

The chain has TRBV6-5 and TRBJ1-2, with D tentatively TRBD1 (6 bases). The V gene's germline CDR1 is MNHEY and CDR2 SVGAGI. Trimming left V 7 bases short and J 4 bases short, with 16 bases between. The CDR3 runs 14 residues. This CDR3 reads CASTRDTEFYGYTF. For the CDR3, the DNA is TGTGCCAGCACGAGGGACACGGAGTTCTATGGCTACACCTTC.

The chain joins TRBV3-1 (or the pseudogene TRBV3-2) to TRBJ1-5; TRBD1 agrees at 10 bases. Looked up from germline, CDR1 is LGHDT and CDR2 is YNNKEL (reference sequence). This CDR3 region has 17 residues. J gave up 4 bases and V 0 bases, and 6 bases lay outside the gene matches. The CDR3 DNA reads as TGTGCCAGCAGCCAAGACCGGACAGGGGGGGAGAATCAGCCCCAGCATTTT. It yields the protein CASSQDRTGGENQPQHF.

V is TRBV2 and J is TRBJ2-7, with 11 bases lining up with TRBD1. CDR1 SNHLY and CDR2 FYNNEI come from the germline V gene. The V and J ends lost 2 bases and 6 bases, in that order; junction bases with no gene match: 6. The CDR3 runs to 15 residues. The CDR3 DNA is TGTGCCAGCAGTGAATTTGGGACAGGGGGGGCCGAGCAGTACTTC. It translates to CASSEFGTGGAEQYF.

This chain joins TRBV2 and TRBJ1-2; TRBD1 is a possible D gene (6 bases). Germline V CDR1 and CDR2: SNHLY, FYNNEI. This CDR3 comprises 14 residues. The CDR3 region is CAQPRGFYGDGYTF. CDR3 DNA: TGTGCTCAACCAAGGGGGTTCTATGGTGATGGCTACACCTTC.

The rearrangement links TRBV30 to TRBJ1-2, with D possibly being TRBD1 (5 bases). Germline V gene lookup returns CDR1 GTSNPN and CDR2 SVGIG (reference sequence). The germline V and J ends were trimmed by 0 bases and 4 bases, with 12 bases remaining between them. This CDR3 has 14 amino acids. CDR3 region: CAWSVPRGSYGYTF. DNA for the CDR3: TGTGCCTGGAGTGTACCTAGGGGATCCTATGGCTACACCTTC.

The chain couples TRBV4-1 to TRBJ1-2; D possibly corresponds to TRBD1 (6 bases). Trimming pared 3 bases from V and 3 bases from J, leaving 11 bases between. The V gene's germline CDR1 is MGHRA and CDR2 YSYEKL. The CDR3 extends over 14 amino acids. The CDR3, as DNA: TGCGCCAGCAGCCAGACCGCAGGGGACTATGGCTACACCTTC. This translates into CASSQTAGDYGYTF.

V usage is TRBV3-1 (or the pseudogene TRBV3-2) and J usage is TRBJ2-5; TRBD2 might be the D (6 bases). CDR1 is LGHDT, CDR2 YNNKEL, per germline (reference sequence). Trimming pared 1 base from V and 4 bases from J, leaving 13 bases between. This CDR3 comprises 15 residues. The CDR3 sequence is CASSQATPGGETQYF. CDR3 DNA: TGTGCCAGCAGCCAAGCCACCCCCGGGGGAGAGACCCAGTACTTC.

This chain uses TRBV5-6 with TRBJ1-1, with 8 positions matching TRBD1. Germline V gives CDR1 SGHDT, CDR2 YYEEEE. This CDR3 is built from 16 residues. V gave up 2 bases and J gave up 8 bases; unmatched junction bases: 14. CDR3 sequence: CASSLNPGQVGREAFF. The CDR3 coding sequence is TGTGCCAGCAGCTTAAATCCGGGACAGGTGGGAAGAGAAGCTTTCTTT.

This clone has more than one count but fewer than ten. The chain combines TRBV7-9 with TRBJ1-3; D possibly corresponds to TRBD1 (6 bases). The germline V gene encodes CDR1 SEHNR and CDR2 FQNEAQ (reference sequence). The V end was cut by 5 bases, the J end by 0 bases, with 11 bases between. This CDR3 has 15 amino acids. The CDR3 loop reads CASSPGQISGNTIYF. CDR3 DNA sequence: TGTGCCAGCAGCCCCGGACAGATCTCTGGAAACACCATATATTTT.

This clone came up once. The DNA of the CDR3 is TGTGCCAGCAGCCATCGGACCCCCCCGGGCGAGCAGTACTTC. It codes for CASSHRTPPGEQYF. The chain couples TRBV3-1 (or the pseudogene TRBV3-2) to TRBJ2-7; no definite D call. V was cut by 3 bases and J by 6 bases, with 15 bases left in between. The V gene's germline CDR1 is LGHDT and CDR2 YNNKEL (reference sequence). The CDR3 runs to 14 residues.

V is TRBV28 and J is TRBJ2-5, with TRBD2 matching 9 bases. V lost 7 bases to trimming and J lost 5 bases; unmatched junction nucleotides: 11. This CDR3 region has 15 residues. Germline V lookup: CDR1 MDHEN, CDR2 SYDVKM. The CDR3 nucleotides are TGTGCCAGCACCGAATGGGCTAGCGGGGTGGAGACCCAGTACTTC. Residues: CASTEWASGVETQYF.

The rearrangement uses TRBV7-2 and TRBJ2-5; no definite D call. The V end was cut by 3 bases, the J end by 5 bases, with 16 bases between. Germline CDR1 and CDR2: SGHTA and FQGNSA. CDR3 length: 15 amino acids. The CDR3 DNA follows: TGTGCCAGCAGCTTGGACCCGGGTGTGTGGGAGACCCAGTACTTC. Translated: CASSLDPGVWETQYF.

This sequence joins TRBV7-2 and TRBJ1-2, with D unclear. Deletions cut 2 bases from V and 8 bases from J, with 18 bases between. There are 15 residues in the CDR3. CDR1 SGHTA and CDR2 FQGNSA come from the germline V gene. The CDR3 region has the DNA TGTGCCAGCAGCTTATCGGACCAATTCTCTAGCGGCTACACCTTC. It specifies CASSLSDQFSSGYTF.

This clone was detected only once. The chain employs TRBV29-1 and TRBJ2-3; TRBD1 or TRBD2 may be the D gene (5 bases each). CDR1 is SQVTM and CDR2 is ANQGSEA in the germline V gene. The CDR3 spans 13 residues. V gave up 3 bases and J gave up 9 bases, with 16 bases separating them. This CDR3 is CSVESRFGDTQYF. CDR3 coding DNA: TGCAGCGTTGAGTCTAGGTTTGGGGACACGCAGTATTTT.

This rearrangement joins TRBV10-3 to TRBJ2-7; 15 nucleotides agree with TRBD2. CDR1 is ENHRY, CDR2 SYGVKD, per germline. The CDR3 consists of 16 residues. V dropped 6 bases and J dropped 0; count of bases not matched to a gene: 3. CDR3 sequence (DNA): TGTGCCATCAGCGGACTAGCGGGGGGGAGCTCCTACGAGCAGTACTTC. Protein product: CAISGLAGGSSYEQYF.

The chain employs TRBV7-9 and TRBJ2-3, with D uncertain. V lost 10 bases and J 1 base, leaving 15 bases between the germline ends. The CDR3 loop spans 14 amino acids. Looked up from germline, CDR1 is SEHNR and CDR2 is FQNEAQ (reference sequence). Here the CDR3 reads CATPLRQGTDTQYF. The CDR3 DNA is TGTGCCACCCCCCTAAGGCAGGGCACAGATACGCAGTATTTT.

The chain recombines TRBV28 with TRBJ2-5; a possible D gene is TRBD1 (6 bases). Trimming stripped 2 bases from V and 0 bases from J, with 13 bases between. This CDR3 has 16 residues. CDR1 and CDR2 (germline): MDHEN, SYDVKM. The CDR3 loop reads CASSLRGNRDQETQYF. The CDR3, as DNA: TGTGCCAGCAGTTTAAGGGGTAACAGGGACCAAGAGACCCAGTACTTC.

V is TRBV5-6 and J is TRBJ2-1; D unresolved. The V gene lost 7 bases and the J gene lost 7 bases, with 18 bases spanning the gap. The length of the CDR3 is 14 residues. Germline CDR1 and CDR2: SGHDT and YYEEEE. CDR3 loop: CASGIDSGVNEQFF. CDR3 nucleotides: TGTGCCAGCGGCATAGACTCGGGTGTTAATGAGCAGTTCTTC.

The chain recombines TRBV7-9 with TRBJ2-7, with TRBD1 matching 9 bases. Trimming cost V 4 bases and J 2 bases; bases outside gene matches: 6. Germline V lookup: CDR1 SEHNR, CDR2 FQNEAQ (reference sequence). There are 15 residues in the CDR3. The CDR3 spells CASSSRDRAAYEQYF. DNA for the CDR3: TGTGCCAGCAGCTCCCGGGACAGGGCAGCCTACGAGCAGTACTTC.

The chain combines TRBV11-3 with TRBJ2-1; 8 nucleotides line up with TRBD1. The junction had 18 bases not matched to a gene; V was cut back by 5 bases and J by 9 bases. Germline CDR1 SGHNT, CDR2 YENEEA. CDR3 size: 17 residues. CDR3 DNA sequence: TGTGCCAGCAGCCAAACCTGGGGATTCGACAGGGGATCTGAGCAGTTCTTC. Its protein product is CASSQTWGFDRGSEQFF. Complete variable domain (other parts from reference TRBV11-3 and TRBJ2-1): EAGVVQSPRYKIIEKKQPVAFWCNPISGHNTLYWYLQNLGQGPELLIRYENEEAVDDSQLPKDRFSAERLKGVDSTLKIQPAELGDSAVYLCASSQTWGFDRGSEQFFGPGTRLTVL.

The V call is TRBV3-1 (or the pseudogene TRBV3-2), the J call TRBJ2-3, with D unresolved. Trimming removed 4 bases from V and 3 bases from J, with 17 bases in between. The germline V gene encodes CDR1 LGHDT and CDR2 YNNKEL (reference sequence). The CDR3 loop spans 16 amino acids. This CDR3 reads CASSPHRAAPTDTQYF. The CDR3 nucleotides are TGTGCCAGCAGCCCGCATAGGGCGGCCCCAACAGATACGCAGTATTTT.